This T cell receptor beta chain was recovered during a study of regulatory T cells in long-lasting Graves disease. As for the study in general: Persistent Graves' disease meant over 5 years of antithyroid drugs with positive TSH receptor antibodies. Notes on the study in general: TCR diversity was lower in persistent Graves' patients (versus newly diagnosed ones). With persistent disease, TRBV28, TRBJ1-2 and TRBJ2-5 were the favored segments.

Time point given: persistent/refractory GD, antithyroid drugs over 5 years with positive TRAb. The TCR library was made from RNA extracted from PBMCs. Arm-PCR of CDR3 regions and iRepertoire HTBI primers were the basis on which TCR beta libraries were built. TCRdb re-derived calls from the multiplex PCR reads in MiXCR, one entry per CDR3 protein. The top ten hold approximately 6.4% of the sample, which has fewer than 550,000 distinct CDR3 sequences, around a fifth seen once. CDR1 DFQATT and CDR2 SNEGSKA come from the germline V gene (reference sequence). Trimming left V 3 bases short and J 1 base short, with 13 bases between. The CDR3 totals 14 residues. This clonotype was seen a handful of times. Its antigen is undetermined.

The chain combines TRBV20-1 with TRBJ2-7, with a weak D call TRBD1 (6 bases). The material was peripheral blood mononuclear cells (PBMCs), obtained when the disease was refractory, from a patient treated with antithyroid drugs. The origin of this receptor is a female donor with Graves disease. This CDR3 is CSASNYRVSYEQYF. The CDR3 DNA sequence: TGCAGTGCTAGCAATTACAGGGTTTCCTACGAGCAGTACTTC.